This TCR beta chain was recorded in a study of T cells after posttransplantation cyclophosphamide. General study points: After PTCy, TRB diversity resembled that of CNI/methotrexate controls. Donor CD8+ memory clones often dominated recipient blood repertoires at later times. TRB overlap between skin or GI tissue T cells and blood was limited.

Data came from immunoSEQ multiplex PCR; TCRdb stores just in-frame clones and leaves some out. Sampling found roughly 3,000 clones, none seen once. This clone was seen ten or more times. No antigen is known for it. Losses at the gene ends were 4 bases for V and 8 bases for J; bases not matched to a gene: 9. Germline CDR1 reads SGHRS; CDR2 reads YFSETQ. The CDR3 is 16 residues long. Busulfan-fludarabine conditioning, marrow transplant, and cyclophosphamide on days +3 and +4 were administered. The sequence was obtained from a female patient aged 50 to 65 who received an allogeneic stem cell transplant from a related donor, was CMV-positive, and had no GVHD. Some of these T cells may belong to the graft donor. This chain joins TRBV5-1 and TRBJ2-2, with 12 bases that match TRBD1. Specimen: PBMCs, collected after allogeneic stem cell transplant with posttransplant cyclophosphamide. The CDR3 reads CASSTTGQGAHGELFF. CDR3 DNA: TGCGCCAGCAGCACGACGGGACAGGGGGCGCATGGGGAGCTGTTTTTT. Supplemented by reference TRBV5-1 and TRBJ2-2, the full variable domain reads KAGVTQTPRYLIKTRGQQVTLSCSPISGHRSVSWYQQTPGQGLQFLFEYFSETQRNKGNFPGRFSGRQFSNSRSEMNVSTLELGDSALYLCASSTTGQGAHGELFFGEGSRLTVL.